The rows below give T cell receptor beta chains drawn from one sample of a study of vaccination and CD4 T cells after COVID-19. TCRdb itself ran the PCR reads through MiXCR, one entry per CDR3 protein. Of about 30,000 distinct CDR3 sequences listed, around 33% were seen once; the top ten hold approximately 3.6%. For these TCRs, the target antigens are not known. The specimen was CD4+ T cells from blood, cultured in vitro, collected about 7 months after SARS-CoV-2 vaccination. These receptors originate from a human donor who had recovered from COVID-19. Each CDR3 is given with its conserved first and last residue. The order of the fields is CDR3 protein, CDR3 DNA, J gene, CDR3 length, V gene, D gene, clone size. The D gene is left open where the match is weak. The size entry is marked missing in some rows and otherwise reads once, few, many or a size class.

CDR3aa: CSAKWRGEVETQYF; CDR3nt: TGCAGTGCTAAATGGAGGGGAGAAGTGGAGACCCAGTACTTC; j_gene: TRBJ2-5; len: 14; v_gene: TRBV20-1; d_gene: -; abundance: few
CDR3aa: CSGKRLADSTDTQYF; CDR3nt: TGCAGCGGGAAACGACTAGCGGATAGCACAGATACGCAGTATTTT; j_gene: TRBJ2-3; len: 15; v_gene: TRBV20-1; d_gene: TRBD2; abundance: -
CDR3aa: CATSDLYNEQFF; CDR3nt: TGTGCCACCAGTGATTTGTACAATGAGCAGTTCTTC; j_gene: TRBJ2-1; len: 12; v_gene: TRBV24-1; d_gene: -; abundance: few
CDR3aa: CASSLLYQETQYF; CDR3nt: TGTGCCAGCAGCTTACTGTACCAAGAGACCCAGTACTTC; j_gene: TRBJ2-5; len: 13; v_gene: TRBV7-2; d_gene: -; abundance: -
CDR3aa: CASSFSWAGNTEAFF; CDR3nt: TGTGCCAGCAGTTTTTCGTGGGCGGGAAACACTGAAGCTTTCTTT; j_gene: TRBJ1-1; len: 15; v_gene: TRBV28; d_gene: -; abundance: -
CDR3aa: CSASPAGPYNEQFF; CDR3nt: TGCAGTGCTAGTCCGGCGGGACCGTACAATGAGCAGTTCTTC; j_gene: TRBJ2-1; len: 14; v_gene: TRBV20-1; d_gene: -; abundance: -
CDR3aa: CASSLRDQDNEQFF; CDR3nt: TGTGCCAGCAGCCTCCGGGACCAAGACAATGAGCAGTTCTTC; j_gene: TRBJ2-1; len: 14; v_gene: TRBV4-2; d_gene: -; abundance: -
CDR3aa: CSASPGQGIYGYTF; CDR3nt: TGCAGTGCTAGCCCGGGACAGGGAATATATGGCTACACCTTC; j_gene: TRBJ1-2; len: 14; v_gene: TRBV20-1; d_gene: TRBD1; abundance: -
CDR3aa: CASSRLRAGLAKNIQYF; CDR3nt: TGTGCCAGCAGCCGGCTAAGGGCAGGCCTAGCCAAAAACATTCAGTACTTC; j_gene: TRBJ2-4; len: 17; v_gene: TRBV7-8; d_gene: -; abundance: few
CDR3aa: CASRPRTGSYEQYF; CDR3nt: TGTGCCAGCAGACCGAGGACAGGGTCCTACGAGCAGTACTTC; j_gene: TRBJ2-7; len: 14; v_gene: TRBV7-8; d_gene: TRBD1; abundance: -
CDR3aa: CASSRAVGTETQYF; CDR3nt: TGTGCCAGCAGCAGGGCGGTCGGGACGGAGACCCAGTACTTC; j_gene: TRBJ2-5; len: 14; v_gene: TRBV5-8; d_gene: -; abundance: -
CDR3aa: CASSLSDAYEQYF; CDR3nt: TGTGCCAGCAGTTTATCGGACGCCTACGAGCAGTACTTC; j_gene: TRBJ2-7; len: 13; v_gene: TRBV28; d_gene: -; abundance: -
CDR3aa: CASGLAGRPYEQFF; CDR3nt: TGTGCCAGCGGTTTAGCGGGACGACCGTATGAGCAGTTCTTC; j_gene: TRBJ2-1; len: 14; v_gene: TRBV6-5; d_gene: TRBD2; abundance: -
CDR3aa: CASSSTGTGGETQYF; CDR3nt: TGCGCCAGCAGCTCAACCGGGACAGGGGGTGAGACCCAGTACTTC; j_gene: TRBJ2-5; len: 15; v_gene: TRBV5-1; d_gene: TRBD1; abundance: -
CDR3aa: CARGYWTSGSETQYF; CDR3nt: TGTGCCAGGGGGTACTGGACTAGCGGGTCAGAGACCCAGTACTTC; j_gene: TRBJ2-5; len: 15; v_gene: TRBV9; d_gene: TRBD2; abundance: few
CDR3aa: CASSRDRDTGYTF; CDR3nt: TGTGCCAGCAGCCGGGACAGGGATACGGGCTACACCTTC; j_gene: TRBJ1-2; len: 13; v_gene: TRBV7-9; d_gene: TRBD1; abundance: -
CDR3aa: CASSLGSYGYTF; CDR3nt: TGTGCCAGCAGCTTAGGGTCCTATGGCTACACCTTC; j_gene: TRBJ1-2; len: 12; v_gene: TRBV7-9; d_gene: -; abundance: -
CDR3aa: CSAGIVAPTTDTQYF; CDR3nt: TGCAGTGCGGGCATAGTAGCCCCCACCACAGATACGCAGTATTTT; j_gene: TRBJ2-3; len: 15; v_gene: TRBV20-1; d_gene: -; abundance: -
CDR3aa: CASRSPGGGTDTQYF; CDR3nt: TGTGCCAGCAGGAGTCCAGGGGGGGGCACAGATACGCAGTATTTT; j_gene: TRBJ2-3; len: 15; v_gene: TRBV6-1; d_gene: -; abundance: few
CDR3aa: CASSPSLGSFETQYF; CDR3nt: TGTGCCAGCAGTCCGAGTTTGGGGAGTTTCGAGACCCAGTACTTC; j_gene: TRBJ2-5; len: 15; v_gene: TRBV6-2/TRBV6-3; d_gene: -; abundance: -
CDR3aa: CASSQQRTNTEAFF; CDR3nt: TGTGCCAGCAGCCAACAACGGACCAACACTGAAGCTTTCTTT; j_gene: TRBJ1-1; len: 14; v_gene: TRBV14; d_gene: -; abundance: few
CDR3aa: CASSPRNSGRDEQFF; CDR3nt: TGTGCCAGCAGCCCTCGAAATAGCGGGAGGGATGAGCAGTTCTTC; j_gene: TRBJ2-1; len: 15; v_gene: TRBV7-9; d_gene: TRBD2; abundance: -
CDR3aa: CAGRPRAREQYF; CDR3nt: TGTGCCGGCAGACCCAGGGCCCGCGAGCAGTACTTC; j_gene: TRBJ2-7; len: 12; v_gene: TRBV2; d_gene: -; abundance: -